These 30 T cell receptor beta chains originate from one sample sequenced in a study of cytomegalovirus exposure and HLA in healthy donors. This PCR relied on a set of 60 Vbeta primers and 13 Jbeta primers. Data came from immunoSEQ multiplex PCR; TCRdb stores just in-frame clones and leaves some out. The top ten hold about 2.5% of the sample, which has some 190,000 clones, 65% to 80% seen once. What was sequenced was PBMCs. The origin of the receptors is a woman aged 25-40 years in good health and CMV-seropositive.

The V call is TRBV4-1, the J call TRBJ1-1; D not resolved. CDR1 is MGHRA, CDR2 YSYEKL, per germline. Trimming pared 8 bases from V and 4 bases from J, leaving 14 bases between. This CDR3 has 13 amino acids. The CDR3 spells CASLLDEGTEAFF. Here the CDR3 DNA reads TGCGCCAGCCTTCTCGACGAGGGCACTGAAGCTTTCTTT.

The chain couples TRBV28 to TRBJ2-7, with D possibly being TRBD1 (5 bases). CDR3 size: 13 residues. Germline CDR1 is MDHEN and CDR2 is SYDVKM. The V gene lost 7 bases and the J gene lost 1 base, with 11 bases spanning the gap. In nucleotides, the CDR3 is TGTGCCAGCACAGGACAACCGTCCTACGAGCAGTACTTC. Protein product: CASTGQPSYEQYF.

Comment on this clone: The junction differs from germline at one of its ends, possibly a read error. The CDR3 nucleotides are TGTGCCAGCAGCTTAATGTCAGGGGCTGGGGCCAACGGCCTGACTTTC. Its translation is CASSLMSGAGANGLTF. The rearrangement joins TRBV7-8 to TRBJ2-6; possibly TRBD1 for D (6 bases). The CDR3 is 16 residues long. Germline V gives CDR1 SGHVS, CDR2 FQNEAQ. The full variable domain, its missing parts supplied by reference TRBV7-8 and TRBJ2-6, is GAGVSQSPRYKVAKRGQDVALRCDPISGHVSLFWYQQALGQGPEFLTYFQNEAQLDKSGLPSDRFFAERPEGSVSTLKIQRTQQEDSAVYLCASSLMSGAGANGLTFGAGSRLTVL.

The chain is built from TRBV2 and TRBJ2-1; no clear D. The CDR3 spans 13 residues. The V end lost 5 bases, the J end lost 1 base, and 6 bases lay between the germline ends. The V gene's germline CDR1 is SNHLY and CDR2 FYNNEI. The CDR3 DNA reads as TGTGCCAGCAGTCTAGGATCCTACAATGAGCAGTTCTTC. The encoded protein is CASSLGSYNEQFF.

The rearrangement joins TRBV5-1 to TRBJ2-3; the match to TRBD1 covers 11 bases. Trimming removed 2 bases from V and 4 bases from J; junction bases left unmatched: 3. CDR3 length: 15 amino acids. Germline lookup yields CDR1 SGHRS and CDR2 YFSETQ. The CDR3 DNA reads as TGCGCCAGCAGCTTTGGGGGACAGGGGGCAGATACGCAGTATTTT. Translation: CASSFGGQGADTQYF.

In its sample, this clone was seen a few times. J is TRBJ2-1 and V is TRBV7-2, with D perhaps TRBD2 (5 bases). The CDR3 has 17 residues. V was shortened by 0 bases and J by 5 bases, with 17 bases between the two germline ends. CDR1 SGHTA and CDR2 FQGNSA come from the germline V gene. The CDR3: CASSLARGARMNNEQFF. The CDR3, as DNA: TGTGCCAGCAGCTTAGCCCGGGGTGCCCGAATGAACAATGAGCAGTTCTTC.

The rearrangement uses TRBV5-6 and TRBJ2-5, with D tentatively TRBD1 (7 bases). The CDR3 runs to 14 residues. The V end lost 2 bases, the J end lost 3 bases, and 11 bases lay between the germline ends. The germline V gene encodes CDR1 SGHDT and CDR2 YYEEEE. CDR3: CASSLSRGEETQYF. The CDR3 DNA sequence: TGTGCCAGCAGCTTATCCAGGGGGGAAGAGACCCAGTACTTC.

The chain couples TRBV7-8 to TRBJ1-5; 8 bases map to TRBD1. The germline V gene has CDR1 SGHVS and CDR2 FQNEAQ. The CDR3 has 16 residues. V shed 1 base, J shed 9 bases, and the junction held 11 bases outside the gene matches. Here the CDR3 DNA reads TGTGCCAGCAGCTTAGATCGAGACAGGGGATTTCGGCCCCAGCATTTT. Amino acids: CASSLDRDRGFRPQHF.

This chain joins TRBV19 and TRBJ1-2; D unclear. The ends were cut back, 1 base at V and 7 bases at J, with 16 bases in the middle. This CDR3 has 15 residues. CDR1 and CDR2 (germline): LNHDA, SQIVND (reference sequence). The CDR3 region has the DNA TGTGCCAGTAGTATAGGCGGCACATCTTCTGCTGGCTACACCTTC. It is translated as CASSIGGTSSAGYTF.

The chain is built from TRBV28 and TRBJ2-7, with a weak D call TRBD2 (5 bases). The V gene's germline CDR1 is MDHEN and CDR2 SYDVKM. Deletions cut 6 bases from V and 2 bases from J, with 11 bases between. The CDR3 covers 13 residues. The CDR3 sequence is CASRRAGAYEQYF. CDR3 coding DNA: TGTGCCAGCAGGAGGGCAGGCGCCTACGAGCAGTACTTC.

The CDR3 is CASSSRTGDQPQHF. CDR3 nucleotide sequence: TGTGCCAGCTCAAGCAGGACAGGAGATCAGCCCCAGCATTTT. The chain links TRBV18 to TRBJ1-5, with 7 positions matching TRBD1. The CDR3 covers 14 residues. J lost 5 bases, V lost 5 bases, and 6 bases had no gene match. Germline assignment: CDR1 KGHSH and CDR2 LQKENI.

This clone was observed once. For the CDR3, the DNA is TGTGCCAGCAGCCACGACTCCCTCCTATATGGCTACACCTTC. Translated: CASSHDSLLYGYTF. V gene TRBV7-2 combines with J gene TRBJ1-2; no firm D call. V was trimmed by 5 bases and J by 5 bases, leaving 15 bases between them. This CDR3 region has 14 residues. CDR1 and CDR2 (germline): SGHTA, FQGNSA. Full variable domain (rest looked up from reference TRBV7-2 and TRBJ1-2): GAGVSQSPSNKVTEKGKDVELRCDPISGHTALYWYRQSLGQGLEFLIYFQGNSAPDKSGLPSDRFSAERTGGSVSTLTIQRTQQEDSAVYLCASSHDSLLYGYTFGSGTRLTVV.

V usage is TRBV11-2 and J usage is TRBJ2-1, with 10 bases aligning to TRBD2. This CDR3 has 14 amino acids. V lost 5 bases, J lost 4 bases, and 2 bases stayed unmatched. Germline V gene data show CDR1 as SGHAT and CDR2 as FQNNGV. The CDR3 sequence is CASSGTSVYNEQFF. The CDR3 DNA sequence: TGTGCCAGCAGCGGGACTAGCGTATACAATGAGCAGTTCTTC.

V and J are TRBV11-3 and TRBJ2-3; unclear D gene. This CDR3 contains 14 residues. Trimming shortened V by 5 bases and J by 3 bases, and 12 bases separated the two germline ends. Germline CDR1 and CDR2: SGHNT and YENEEA. The CDR3 DNA is TGTGCCAGCAGCAGCGTGGCTGGGACAGATACGCAGTATTTT. It is translated as CASSSVAGTDTQYF.

The rearrangement uses TRBV4-2 and TRBJ1-5, with no clear D. The CDR3 has 14 residues. The V end lost 1 base, the J end lost 7 bases, and 11 bases lay between the germline ends. Germline lookup yields CDR1 LGHNA and CDR2 YNFKEQ. CDR3 DNA sequence: TGTGCCAGCAGCCAAGGACAAGCGGGGCAGCCCCAGCATTTT. Translated: CASSQGQAGQPQHF.

The chain couples TRBV6-5 to TRBJ1-2; unclear D gene. Germline CDR1 reads MNHEY; CDR2 reads SVGAGI. This CDR3 is built from 13 residues. Trimming cost V 3 bases and J 5 bases, with 10 bases left between them. The CDR3 DNA reads TGTGCCAGCAGTTATAACAGAGCATATGGCTACACCTTC. Its translation: CASSYNRAYGYTF.

CDR3 loop: CASSPASGGAREQYF. The CDR3 nucleotides read TGTGCCAGCAGTCCAGCCAGCGGGGGGGCCCGCGAGCAGTACTTC. The chain uses TRBV28 and TRBJ2-7; the match to TRBD2 covers 10 bases. In germline, CDR1 is MDHEN, CDR2 SYDVKM. The V segment lost 5 bases and the J segment 6 bases; nucleotides outside the gene matches: 10. The CDR3 runs 15 residues.

This rearrangement joins TRBV7-2 to TRBJ1-3, with a weak D call TRBD1 (5 bases). Trimming removed 5 bases from V and 2 bases from J, with 13 bases in between. The CDR3 covers 15 residues. Germline values: CDR1 SGHTA, CDR2 FQGNSA. CDR3: CASSPGVGTGNTIYF. The CDR3 DNA follows: TGTGCCAGCAGCCCGGGGGTCGGCACTGGAAACACCATATATTTT.

The table lists this clone with a count of one. This chain links TRBV13 with TRBJ1-2; 8 nucleotides line up with TRBD1. The CDR3 is 13 residues long. The V gene's germline CDR1 is PRHDT and CDR2 FYEKMQ (reference sequence). The V and J ends lost 10 bases and 4 bases, in that order; junction bases with no gene match: 8. The CDR3 DNA sequence: TGTGCCATCGGTCAGGGGGCGGGCTATGGCTACACCTTC. As protein: CAIGQGAGYGYTF.

This clone has only a few counts. The same CDR3 arises from other DNA sequences in this sample as well. The chain has TRBV7-9 and TRBJ2-3, with TRBD2 identical over 8 bases. V was pared by 3 bases and J by 0 bases, with 2 bases of the junction left unmatched. Germline values: CDR1 SEHNR, CDR2 FQNEAQ (reference sequence). CDR3 length: 15 amino acids. CDR3 residues: CASSLTGGSTDTQYF. CDR3 sequence (DNA): TGTGCCAGCAGCTTGACGGGGGGGAGCACAGATACGCAGTATTTT.

This chain connects TRBV28 to TRBJ2-7; 7 bases map to TRBD1. CDR3 length equals 14 residues. J gave up 3 bases and V 5 bases, and 7 bases lay outside the gene matches. CDR1 is MDHEN, CDR2 SYDVKM, per germline. The CDR3 is CASSPDRAGYEQYF. The CDR3 bases are TGTGCCAGCAGTCCTGACAGGGCGGGCTACGAGCAGTACTTC.

The V call is TRBV28, the J call TRBJ2-7; 8 nucleotides align to TRBD1. V gave up 5 bases and J gave up 2 bases; unmatched junction bases: 8. Germline V gives CDR1 MDHEN, CDR2 SYDVKM. The CDR3 contains 15 residues. The CDR3 sequence is CASSTPSTGAYEQYF. For the CDR3, the DNA is TGTGCCAGCAGTACACCCTCGACAGGGGCCTACGAGCAGTACTTC.

This chain joins TRBV6-5 and TRBJ1-5, with TRBD1 identical over 7 bases. V lost 6 bases, J lost 6 bases, and 8 bases stayed unmatched. CDR1 MNHEY and CDR2 SVGAGI come from the germline V gene. CDR3 size: 14 residues. CDR3 protein: CASRSDRVGQPQHF. The CDR3 nucleotides are TGTGCCAGCAGATCCGACAGGGTAGGTCAGCCCCAGCATTTT.

In nucleotides, the CDR3 is TGTGCCAGCAGCCAAGATTACCCAGCGGGGGTAACCGGGGAGCTGTTTTTT. It codes for CASSQDYPAGVTGELFF. The V call is TRBV4-2, the J call TRBJ2-2, with TRBD2 matching over 8 bases. The CDR3 spans 17 residues. J was trimmed by 5 bases and V by 0 bases; bases with no gene match: 8. Germline loops: CDR1 LGHNA, CDR2 YNFKEQ.

A single count supports this clone. The rearrangement uses TRBV4-1 and TRBJ1-5; tentative D call: TRBD1 (6 bases). This CDR3 has 19 amino acids. CDR1 is MGHRA and CDR2 is YSYEKL in the germline V gene. V lost 2 bases, J lost 0 bases, and 20 bases lay in between. CDR3 nucleotide sequence: TGCGCCAGCAGCCAATCGGACAGTTTTCCGCCGTATAGCAATCAGCCCCAGCATTTT. Amino acid sequence: CASSQSDSFPPYSNQPQHF.

The chain couples TRBV15 to TRBJ2-1; TRBD1 is a possible D gene (5 bases). This CDR3 is built from 15 residues. V was shortened by 0 bases and J by 4 bases, with 10 bases between the two germline ends. The germline V gene has CDR1 LNHNV and CDR2 YYDKDF (reference sequence). CDR3 coding DNA: TGTGCCACCAGCAGAGATAGGACACCGTACAATGAGCAGTTCTTC. Translation: CATSRDRTPYNEQFF.

The genes are TRBV5-1 and TRBJ2-4; no definite D call. V was trimmed by 5 bases and J by 6 bases, leaving 12 bases between them. This CDR3 has 13 residues. Germline lookup yields CDR1 SGHRS and CDR2 YFSETQ. The CDR3 is CASRRQAGNIQYF. The CDR3 nucleotides are TGCGCCAGCAGGCGCCAAGCCGGAAACATTCAGTACTTC.

V gene TRBV29-1 combines with J gene TRBJ2-7; D is perhaps TRBD2 (5 bases). CDR1 and CDR2 from the germline V gene are SQVTM and ANQGSEA. V was clipped by 5 bases and J by 6 bases, with 17 bases between them. The CDR3 runs to 13 residues. CDR3 in DNA: TGCAGCGTTTCTAGCCTTCCTCTCGGCGAGCAGTACTTC. It yields the protein CSVSSLPLGEQYF.

The J gene is TRBJ2-7, the V gene TRBV7-2, with a weak D call TRBD2 (6 bases). The length of the CDR3 is 13 residues. The V end was cut by 6 bases, the J end by 4 bases, with 13 bases between. Germline V gene data show CDR1 as SGHTA and CDR2 as FQGNSA. In DNA, the CDR3 is TGTGCCAGCAGTTCGGGAGTGCGTTACGAGCAGTACTTC. Translated, it gives CASSSGVRYEQYF. Supplemented by reference TRBV7-2 and TRBJ2-7, the full variable domain reads GAGVSQSPSNKVTEKGKDVELRCDPISGHTALYWYRQSLGQGLEFLIYFQGNSAPDKSGLPSDRFSAERTGGSVSTLTIQRTQQEDSAVYLCASSSGVRYEQYFGPGTRLTVT.

The rearrangement joins TRBV7-9 to TRBJ1-6; D possibly corresponds to TRBD1 (5 bases). From germline, CDR1 is SEHNR and CDR2 FQNEAQ (reference sequence). CDR3 length: 14 residues. Trimming removed 8 bases from V and 5 bases from J, with 13 bases in between. The CDR3 coding sequence is TGTGCCAGCCTATTAGACAGTAATAATTCACCCCTCCACTTT. This translates into CASLLDSNNSPLHF.